Sequencing of this TCR beta chain was carried out in a study of vaccination effects on CD4 cells after COVID-19. Profiled with immunoSEQ multiplex PCR; TCRdb holds only in-frame clones, not every one. The table includes about 16,000 clones, about 70% detected once. This clone came up once. The antigen remains undetermined. Expansion with viral peptide pools was applied to antigen-specific CD4+ T cells by the ViraFEST assay prior to sequencing. After more than 8 days in culture, the CD4+ T cells were isolated. Subjects were given two BNT162b2 or mRNA-1273 vaccine doses. Absence of prior SARS-CoV-2 infection characterized the vaccine recipients, who showed negative nucleocapsid antibodies. After around 2 million PBMC were placed in each well, they were cultured with roughly 10 IU/ml IL-2 and roughly 10 ug/ml peptides. Half of the medium was exchanged for IL-2 medium on both days 3 and 7. The specimen was CD4+ T cells from PBMCs cultured with HCoV-NL63 spike peptides, collected after COVID-19 vaccination. The source is a human donor who received a COVID-19 vaccine.

The CDR3 region is CASSPLTGGAGQPQHF. The CDR3 coding sequence is TGTGCCAGTAGTCCGTTGACAGGGGGCGCCGGTCAGCCCCAGCATTTT. The chain couples TRBV19 to TRBJ1-5; TRBD1 matches 10 bases. The length of the CDR3 is 16 residues. With V trimmed by 5 bases and J by 6 bases, 10 bases remained unmatched. CDR1 is LNHDA, CDR2 SQIVND, per germline (reference sequence).